Listed below are T cell receptor beta chains from one sample, sequenced in a study of blood T cell repertoires in COVID-19. Method: immunoSEQ multiplex PCR; TCRdb's copy keeps in-frame clones and lacks some. The sample lists some 110,000 clones; less than 80% were seen once. Sequenced input: peripheral blood. These receptors were collected from a man older than 75 with COVID-19, enrolled during active disease. The CDR3 runs from the conserved cysteine through the conserved F or W. The D gene is left open where the match is weak. Clone size is not always given. Where it is, it says once, few, many or a class for expanded clones.

d_call j_call clone_size v_call cdr3_aa cdr3_nt
. TRBJ2-7 . TRBV6-5 CASSYSSRLADEQYF TGTGCCAGCAGTTACTCGTCCAGGCTAGCAGACGAGCAGTACTTC
TRBD1 TRBJ2-7 once TRBV7-9 CASSLRTGTGVDEQYF TGTGCCAGCAGCCTACGAACCGGGACAGGGGTCGACGAGCAGTACTTC
. TRBJ2-3 few TRBV30 CAWSFSRTTLRDTQYF TGTGCCTGGAGTTTTTCGCGGACTACCCTCAGGGATACGCAGTATTTT
TRBD2 TRBJ2-7 . TRBV11-2 CASGLADTYEQYF TGTGCCAGCGGCCTAGCGGACACCTACGAGCAGTACTTC
. TRBJ2-5 . TRBV3-1/TRBV3-2 CASSQTTGGETQYF TGTGCCAGCAGCCAAACGACCGGCGGGGAGACCCAGTACTTC
TRBD1 TRBJ2-4 once TRBV5-6 CASSLVAGGQNIQYF TGTGCCAGCAGCTTGGTGGCAGGGGGCCAAAACATTCAGTACTTC
TRBD1 TRBJ2-7 . TRBV10-3 CAISGGQGEGTYEQYF TGTGCCATCAGTGGGGGACAGGGGGAGGGGACCTACGAGCAGTACTTC
. TRBJ1-4 . TRBV28 CASSLLLGATTNEKLFF TGTGCCAGCAGTTTGCTTCTGGGGGCGACGACTAATGAAAAACTGTTTTTT
. TRBJ1-1 . TRBV28 CASSFLGGVSVNTEAFF TGTGCCAGCAGTTTCCTAGGTGGCGTCAGCGTGAACACTGAAGCTTTCTTT
. TRBJ1-4 few TRBV7-9 CASSWQSKLFF TGTGCCAGCTCTTGGCAGTCAAAACTGTTTTTT
. TRBJ2-1 . TRBV10-3 CAISGAGRNEQFF TGTGCCATCAGTGGGGCGGGGCGCAATGAGCAGTTCTTC
. TRBJ1-1 . TRBV3-1/TRBV3-2 CASSQSDRSTEAFF TGTGCCAGCAGCCAGAGTGACAGGTCCACTGAAGCTTTCTTT
. TRBJ2-1 . TRBV5-4 CASSLDSGSYNEQFF TGTGCCAGCAGCTTGGATAGCGGCTCCTACAATGAGCAGTTCTTC
TRBD2 TRBJ2-7 . TRBV13 CASSSARAGGVREQYF TGTGCCAGCAGCTCCGCCCGAGCGGGAGGGGTTAGGGAGCAGTACTTC
TRBD2 TRBJ2-3 . TRBV5-6 CASSKGLDGTDTQYF TGTGCCAGCAGCAAGGGACTAGACGGGACGGATACGCAGTATTTT
TRBD2 TRBJ2-5 once TRBV9 CASSAEGLAVETQYF TGTGCCAGCAGCGCGGAGGGACTAGCGGTAGAGACCCAGTACTTC
TRBD2 TRBJ2-1 . TRBV9 CASSPRLAVSSYNEQFF TGTGCCAGCAGCCCGCGACTAGCGGTTAGCTCCTACAATGAGCAGTTCTTC
. TRBJ2-7 . TRBV9 CASSASPGSYYEQYF TGTGCCAGCAGCGCCAGCCCCGGGAGTTACTACGAGCAGTACTTC
. TRBJ2-2 few TRBV12-3/TRBV12-4 CASTPRVDGELFF TGTGCCAGCACCCCTCGGGTCGACGGGGAGCTGTTTTTT
. TRBJ2-1 few TRBV18 CASSLRVSSYNEQFF TGTGCCAGCTCTCTGCGGGTGAGCTCCTACAATGAGCAGTTCTTC
TRBD1 TRBJ2-4 . TRBV2 CASKGQLAKNIQYF TGTGCCAGCAAGGGACAGCTAGCCAAAAACATTCAGTACTTC
. TRBJ1-4 . TRBV4-2 CASSQDWGGRGEKLFF TGTGCCAGCAGCCAAGATTGGGGGGGTAGGGGCGAAAAACTGTTTTTT
TRBD2 TRBJ2-1 . TRBV3-1/TRBV3-2 CASSRGTSGYNEQFF TGTGCCAGCAGCCGCGGGACTAGCGGCTACAATGAGCAGTTCTTC
TRBD1 TRBJ1-1 . TRBV28 CASSPGQSYNGEAFF TGTGCCAGCAGTCCGGGACAGAGTTATAACGGTGAAGCTTTCTTT
TRBD1 TRBJ1-3 . TRBV4-2 CASSQGQGASGNTIYF TGTGCCAGCAGCCAGGGACAGGGGGCTTCGGGAAACACCATATATTTT
. TRBJ1-2 . TRBV18 CASQQDEGYGYTF TGTGCCAGCCAGCAGGATGAGGGCTATGGCTACACCTTC
. TRBJ2-3 . TRBV7-2 CASSPSRGFTDTQYF TGTGCCAGCAGCCCCTCGAGAGGCTTCACAGATACGCAGTATTTT
TRBD2 TRBJ2-5 . TRBV5-4 CASSLAGAGGETQYF TGTGCCAGCAGCTTGGCCGGGGCGGGAGGGGAGACCCAGTACTTC
TRBD2 TRBJ2-2 few TRBV7-2 CASKAAGGAFGELFF TGTGCCAGCAAGGCCGCGGGAGGTGCATTCGGGGAGCTGTTTTTT
TRBD2 TRBJ2-1 . TRBV19 CASGGLARYNEQFF TGTGCCAGTGGGGGACTAGCGCGGTACAATGAGCAGTTCTTC
TRBD2 TRBJ2-1 . TRBV27 CASSLSGRKNVSSYNEQFF TGTGCCAGCAGTCTTAGCGGGAGAAAGAACGTAAGTTCCTACAATGAGCAGTTCTTC
TRBD1 TRBJ2-5 . TRBV2 CASSGTGGAGETQYF TGTGCCAGCAGCGGGACAGGGGGCGCTGGAGAGACCCAGTACTTC
TRBD1 TRBJ2-7 . TRBV6-1 CASSARDRGRLGGRLYEQYF TGTGCCAGCAGTGCCCGGGACAGGGGGCGCTTAGGCGGGAGGCTTTACGAGCAGTACTTC
. TRBJ2-7 . TRBV15 CATSREQAPYEQYF TGTGCCACCAGCAGGGAACAGGCCCCCTACGAGCAGTACTTC
TRBD2 TRBJ2-1 . TRBV30 CAWSGDKAGGSYNEQFF TGTGCCTGGAGTGGAGACAAGGCGGGAGGCTCCTACAATGAGCAGTTCTTC
. TRBJ1-5 . TRBV19 CASSIYAGNQPQHF TGTGCCAGTAGTATTTACGCCGGGAATCAGCCCCAGCATTTT
. TRBJ1-5 . TRBV19 CASSTFQEPNQPQHF TGTGCCAGCTCAACGTTCCAGGAACCCAATCAGCCCCAGCATTTT
. TRBJ2-7 few TRBV25-1 CASSGPLGLASYEQYF TGTGCCAGCAGTGGGCCCCTCGGTCTAGCCTCCTACGAGCAGTACTTC
TRBD1 TRBJ1-2 . TRBV3-1/TRBV3-2 CASSSYRGLGGYTF TGTGCCAGCAGCTCTTACAGGGGGCTGGGTGGCTACACCTTC
TRBD1 TRBJ2-1 . TRBV19 CASSIGQGRYEQFF TGTGCCAGTAGTATCGGACAGGGTCGGTACGAGCAGTTCTTC
. TRBJ1-3 . TRBV4-3 CASSHSRGNTIYF TGCGCCAGCAGCCACTCGAGGGGAAACACCATATATTTT
. TRBJ2-2 once TRBV5-1 CASSDRLQASGNTGELFF TGCGCCAGCAGCGACCGACTCCAGGCGTCGGGAAACACCGGGGAGCTGTTTTTT
TRBD2 TRBJ2-1 . TRBV7-8 CASSLGLAGGGHEQFF TGTGCCAGCAGCTTAGGACTAGCGGGAGGGGGCCATGAGCAGTTCTTC